This T cell receptor beta chain appears in the sequencing data of a study of CXCR3-negative and CXCR3-positive naive CD8 T cells. Looked up from germline, CDR1 is SEHNR and CDR2 is FQNEAQ (reference sequence). The CDR3 is 15 residues long. In preparing the TRB cDNA libraries, 5' RACE with UMI labels was used. TCRdb reprocessed the 5' RACE reads, with one entry per CDR3 protein and no DNA. The table for this sample gives some 67,000 distinct CDR3 sequences. The specimen was naive CXCR3- CD8+ T cells from blood. The subset: CD45RO-CCR7+CD27+CD95- naive CD8+ T cells lacking CXCR3 (TNR3-). The chain uses TRBV7-9 and TRBJ2-7; lacking DNA, the TRBD2 call made by TCRdb goes unchecked. The source is a human donor in good health. Some clones in this sample may be carry-over from other donors' samples. The CDR3 loop is CASSPSPPYSYEQYF.